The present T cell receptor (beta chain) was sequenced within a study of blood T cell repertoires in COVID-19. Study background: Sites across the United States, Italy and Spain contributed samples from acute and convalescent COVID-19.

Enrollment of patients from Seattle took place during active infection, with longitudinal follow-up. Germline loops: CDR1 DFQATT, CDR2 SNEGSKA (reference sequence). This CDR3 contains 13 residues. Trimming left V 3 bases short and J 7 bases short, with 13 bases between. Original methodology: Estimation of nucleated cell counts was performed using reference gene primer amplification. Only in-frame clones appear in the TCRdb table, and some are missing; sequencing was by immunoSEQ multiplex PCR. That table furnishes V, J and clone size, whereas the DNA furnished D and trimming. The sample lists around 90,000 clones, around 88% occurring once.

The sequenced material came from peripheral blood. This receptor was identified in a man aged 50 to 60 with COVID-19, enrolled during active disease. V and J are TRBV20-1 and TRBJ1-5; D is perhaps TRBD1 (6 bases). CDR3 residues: CSASDRPRQPQHF. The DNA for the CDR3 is TGCAGTGCTAGTGACAGGCCCCGGCAGCCCCAGCATTTT.